Presented here are 24 T cell receptor beta chains from one specimen sequenced in a study of CD4 T cells in relation to SARS-CoV-2 and coronaviruses. For these receptors, no antigen is known. This table comes from immunoSEQ multiplex PCR, and its TCRdb copy is limited to in-frame clones, with some not included. The data show about 35,000 clones, 77% seen once. The specimen sequenced was memory CD4+ T cells from PBMCs, cultured in vitro. The receptor set was obtained from an adult with COVID-19.

The chain recombines TRBV7-2 with TRBJ2-3; D not certain. The germline V gene has CDR1 SGHTA and CDR2 FQGNSA. The CDR3 runs 12 residues. The V gene lost 2 bases and the J gene lost 6 bases, with 6 bases spanning the gap. CDR3 in DNA: TGTGCCAGCAGCTTATCGTGGGATACGCAGTATTTT. It encodes CASSLSWDTQYF.

The rearrangement joins TRBV9 to TRBJ1-4, with a possible D match to TRBD1 (5 bases). Germline assignment: CDR1 SGDLS and CDR2 YYNGEE. This CDR3 contains 15 residues. With 3 bases removed from V and 3 bases from J, the gap between germline ends came to 12 bases. CDR3 amino acids: CASSASTASNEKLFF. Here the CDR3 DNA reads TGTGCCAGCAGCGCTTCGACAGCCTCTAATGAAAAACTGTTTTTT.

This clone is classed as medium-sized. The CDR3 DNA sequence: TGTGCCAGCAACAGGGGGCCGAACACTGAAGCTTTCTTT. It codes for CASNRGPNTEAFF. The V gene is TRBV12-3 or TRBV12-4, the J gene TRBJ1-1; 9 nucleotides agree with TRBD1. V was clipped by 7 bases and J by 1 base; unmatched bases: 1. CDR3 size: 13 residues.

The rearrangement joins TRBV29-1 to TRBJ2-5; TRBD1 is a possible D gene (6 bases). This CDR3 is built from 12 residues. Per the germline V gene, CDR1 is SQVTM and CDR2 is ANQGSEA. Trimming removed 6 bases from V and 5 bases from J, with 13 bases in between. The CDR3 bases are TGCAGCGTGGGGGCAGGGTCCGAGACCCAGTACTTC. Residues: CSVGAGSETQYF.

V and J are TRBV6-2 or TRBV6-3 and TRBJ2-2; D is unresolved. Trimming shortened V by 0 bases and J by 4 bases, and 12 bases separated the two germline ends. Germline-derived CDR1 and CDR2 are MNHEY and SVGEGT. The CDR3 extends over 16 amino acids. The CDR3 sequence is CASSYSASESTGELFF. CDR3 in DNA: TGTGCCAGCAGTTACTCTGCCAGTGAGTCCACCGGGGAGCTGTTTTTT.

The V call is TRBV11-3, the J call TRBJ2-3, with TRBD2 matching 11 bases. The CDR3 runs to 16 residues. Per germline, CDR1 SGHNT and CDR2 YENEEA. The J segment lost 3 bases and the V segment lost 5 bases, leaving 7 bases of the junction unmatched. CDR3 nucleotides: TGTGCCAGCAGCCCCGGACTAGCGGGTACTACAGATACGCAGTATTTT. It encodes CASSPGLAGTTDTQYF.

This chain links TRBV7-9 with TRBJ1-5, with TRBD1 as a possible D gene (5 bases). In germline, CDR1 is SEHNR, CDR2 FQNEAQ (reference sequence). V lost 5 bases to trimming and J lost 2 bases, with 10 bases between them. The length of the CDR3 is 14 residues. As DNA, the CDR3 is TGTGCCAGCAGCCCGGCGGGGGGCAATCAGCCCCAGCATTTT. It translates to CASSPAGGNQPQHF.

This clone is a singleton in its sample. The V and J genes are TRBV19 and TRBJ2-6; D ambiguous. The CDR3 loop spans 15 amino acids. Germline CDR1 LNHDA, CDR2 SQIVND (reference sequence). Trimming cost V 1 base and J 1 base, with 5 bases left between them. CDR3 DNA sequence: TGTGCCAGTAGTATAGGCGATTCTGGGGCCAACGTCCTGACTTTC. Amino acids: CASSIGDSGANVLTF. The full variable domain, completed using reference TRBV19 and TRBJ2-6, is DGGITQSPKYLFRKEGQNVTLSCEQNLNHDAMYWYRQDPGQGLRLIYYSQIVNDFQKGDIAEGYSVSREKKESFPLTVTSAQKNPTAFYLCASSIGDSGANVLTFGAGSRLTVL.

The CDR3 sequence: CASSLDRINEKLFF. CDR3 nucleotide sequence: TGTGCCAGCAGCTTAGACAGGATTAATGAAAAACTGTTTTTT. The chain employs TRBV7-3 and TRBJ1-4; weak D call: TRBD1 (6 bases). CDR3 length equals 14 residues. Trimming stripped 2 bases from V and 4 bases from J, with 8 bases between. Per the germline V gene, CDR1 is SGHTA and CDR2 is FQGTGA.

V usage is TRBV19 and J usage is TRBJ2-3; TRBD1 aligns across 12 bases. The length of the CDR3 is 20 residues. Losses at the gene ends were 6 bases for V and 0 bases for J; bases not matched to a gene: 16. The V gene's germline CDR1 is LNHDA and CDR2 SQIVND (reference sequence). The CDR3 sequence: CASSPGTGGWTSGSTDTQYF. DNA for the CDR3: TGTGCCAGTAGCCCCGGGACAGGGGGCTGGACTAGCGGAAGCACAGATACGCAGTATTTT.

This clone was counted a single time. This sequence joins TRBV2 and TRBJ1-1; D unclear. Germline assignment: CDR1 SNHLY and CDR2 FYNNEI. The V and J ends lost 7 bases and 2 bases respectively, with 11 bases between them. CDR3 length: 13 amino acids. CDR3 in amino acids: CASMEVSNTEAFF. Here the CDR3 DNA reads TGTGCCAGCATGGAAGTCTCTAACACTGAAGCTTTCTTT.

This clone occurred a few times. The chain has TRBV4-1 and TRBJ2-7; TRBD2 aligns across 9 bases. The CDR3 has 13 residues. V was pared by 2 bases and J by 13 bases, with 9 bases of the junction left unmatched. Germline CDR1 and CDR2: MGHRA and YSYEKL. The DNA for the CDR3 is TGCGCCAGCAGCCAATCTCCTGGTAGCGGGAGATACTTC. It codes for CASSQSPGSGRYF.

The CDR3 DNA reads as TGTGCCAGCTCCCGGGACAGGCAATCTGGAAACACCATATATTTT. It codes for CASSRDRQSGNTIYF. V gene TRBV18 combines with J gene TRBJ1-3; 8 nucleotides agree with TRBD1. V lost 6 bases and J lost 1; bases outside the gene matches: 5. This CDR3 is 15 amino acids long. CDR1 and CDR2 from the germline V gene are KGHSH and LQKENI. The variable domain in full, completed from reference TRBV18 and TRBJ1-3, reads NAGVMQNPRHLVRRRGQEARLRCSPMKGHSHVYWYRQLPEEGLKFMVYLQKENIIDESGMPKERFSAEFPKEGPSILRIQQVVRGDSAAYFCASSRDRQSGNTIYFGEGSWLTVV.

The chain joins TRBV5-1 to TRBJ2-5; D uncertain. This CDR3 comprises 13 residues. Trimming took off 5 bases at V and 1 base at J, with 9 bases between the two ends. Germline V CDR1 and CDR2: SGHRS, YFSETQ. CDR3 DNA: TGCGCCAGCAGACCCGTGGTCCAAGAGACCCAGTACTTC. Translation: CASRPVVQETQYF.

The CDR3 coding sequence is TGCGCCAGCAGCTGGAGGGGTAGCGGGAGTATTTTAGAGACCCAGTACTTC. Amino acid sequence: CASSWRGSGSILETQYF. V gene TRBV5-1 combines with J gene TRBJ2-5; 9 bases agree with TRBD2. This CDR3 region has 17 residues. J lost 4 bases, V lost 3 bases, and 13 bases had no gene match. Germline CDR1 reads SGHRS; CDR2 reads YFSETQ.

This sequence joins TRBV28 and TRBJ1-2; 8 bases match TRBD1. Germline trimming cut 6 bases from V and 2 bases from J; bases unmatched to any gene: 5. This CDR3 region has 14 residues. Germline assignment: CDR1 MDHEN and CDR2 SYDVKM. For the CDR3, the DNA is TGTGCCAGCAGACGGACAGGGTCCAACTATGGCTACACCTTC. Translated: CASRRTGSNYGYTF.

This clone was observed a single time. The chain uses TRBV3-1 (or the pseudogene TRBV3-2) and TRBJ2-2; D perhaps matches TRBD2 (6 bases). V was cut by 1 base and J by 7 bases, with 19 bases left in between. Germline values: CDR1 LGHDT, CDR2 YNNKEL (reference sequence). CDR3 size: 17 residues. CDR3 sequence reads: CASSQVIGSRMNGELFF. The CDR3 nucleotides read TGTGCCAGCAGCCAAGTAATCGGGAGTAGAATGAACGGGGAGCTGTTTTTT.

V and J are TRBV20-1 and TRBJ1-2; no definite D call. V gave up 3 bases and J gave up 0 bases, with 17 bases separating them. This CDR3 comprises 16 residues. Per the germline V gene, CDR1 is DFQATT and CDR2 is SNEGSKA (reference sequence). DNA for the CDR3: TGCAGTGCTAGTTCTCAGGAAGGGCGAGCTAACTATGGCTACACCTTC. Its protein product is CSASSQEGRANYGYTF.

The chain is built from TRBV7-8 and TRBJ2-7; TRBD2 matches 13 bases. Germline CDR1 SGHVS, CDR2 FQNEAQ. The ends lost 1 base at V and 0 bases at J; junction bases unmatched: 9. There are 19 residues in the CDR3. The CDR3 spells CASSLDAVWTSGSSYEQYF. Here the CDR3 DNA reads TGTGCCAGCAGCTTAGACGCGGTCTGGACTAGCGGGAGCTCCTACGAGCAGTACTTC.

The CDR3 nucleotides read TGTGCCAGCAGCTTACGGACTAGCCACGATACCGGGGAGCTGTTTTTT. This encodes CASSLRTSHDTGELFF. The chain couples TRBV11-3 to TRBJ2-2; 8 bases are shared with TRBD2. In germline, CDR1 is SGHNT, CDR2 YENEEA. The CDR3 contains 16 residues. Germline trimming cut 2 bases from V and 5 bases from J; bases unmatched to any gene: 7. The variable domain in full, completed from reference TRBV11-3 and TRBJ2-2, reads EAGVVQSPRYKIIEKKQPVAFWCNPISGHNTLYWYLQNLGQGPELLIRYENEEAVDDSQLPKDRFSAERLKGVDSTLKIQPAELGDSAVYLCASSLRTSHDTGELFFGEGSRLTVL.

The chain carries TRBV6-5 and TRBJ2-5; TRBD2 is a possible D gene (7 bases). This CDR3 spans 15 amino acids. Germline V lookup: CDR1 MNHEY, CDR2 SVGAGI. Trimming removed 5 bases from V and 5 bases from J, with 18 bases in between. The CDR3 coding sequence is TGTGCCAGCAGTCTCCTGGGGGGGCGCGGGGAGACCCAGTACTTC. It specifies CASSLLGGRGETQYF.

The chain carries TRBV20-1 and TRBJ1-1; D is ambiguous. Per germline, CDR1 DFQATT and CDR2 SNEGSKA (reference sequence). This CDR3 spans 11 amino acids. Trimming left V 5 bases short and J 6 bases short, with 10 bases between. The DNA for the CDR3 is TGCAGTGCTTTCGGATTGCCTGAAGCTTTCTTT. It specifies CSAFGLPEAFF.

V is TRBV21-1 and J is TRBJ2-7; the D segment call TRBD1 is taken from the table without a DNA check. TRBV21-1 constitutes a pseudogene. This CDR3 is 11 amino acids long. In DNA form, the CDR3 reads TGTGCCAGCAGCAAACAGGGCGAGCAGTACTTC. Protein product: CASSKQGEQYF.

The CDR3 sequence is CASSLGTGVPNEKLFF. CDR3 nucleotide sequence: TGTGCCAGCAGCTTAGGGACAGGGGTCCCTAATGAAAAACTGTTTTTT. The chain recombines TRBV7-8 with TRBJ1-4; 9 positions match TRBD1. J lost 3 bases, V lost 1 base, and 3 bases had no gene match. The CDR3 runs to 16 residues. From germline, CDR1 is SGHVS and CDR2 FQNEAQ.